The present TCR beta chain was sequenced within a study of T cells in Graves' hyperthyroidism and ophthalmopathy. Each diagnosis was grounded in clinical symptoms, serum thyroxine and TRAb, thyroid ultrasound, and orbital computed tomography. This clonotype was observed at least ten times. The CDR3 is 15 amino acids. The V and J ends lost 0 bases and 3 bases, in that order; junction bases with no gene match: 4. Germline assignment: CDR1 DFQATT and CDR2 SNEGSKA (reference sequence). Authors of the study amplified TCR beta CDR3 regions from RNA transcripts. TCR CDR3 underwent first-round RT-PCR with the HTBI primer set. TCRdb used MiXCR to reprocess the multiplex PCR reads, holding one entry per CDR3 protein. Among some 700,000 distinct CDR3 sequences, 17% were seen once, and the ten largest hold roughly 16%.

The TCR comes from a man in his forties or fifties with Graves' hyperthyroidism. The sequenced sample was blood. V usage is TRBV20-1 and J usage is TRBJ2-7; 11 positions agree with TRBD1. CDR3 protein: CSARDLGTGGYEQYF. CDR3 sequence (DNA): TGCAGTGCTAGAGATCTTGGGACAGGGGGCTACGAGCAGTACTTC.